What follows is one TCR beta chain and its context. The sample belongs to a study of blood T cell repertoires in COVID-19. Across the study: Donors in the United States, Italy and Spain gave samples during acute or convalescent COVID-19.

Study processing details: Counts of nucleated cells, estimated from reference gene primer amplification, were obtained. The table came from immunoSEQ multiplex PCR; TCRdb's copy has only in-frame clones and leaves some out. V and J calls and clone size are copied from that table; D and trimming were computed from the DNA. The sample holds thousands of clones, 70% to 90% seen once. Sequencing was performed on peripheral blood. The origin of this receptor is a man between 70 and 80 years old with active COVID-19.

The CDR3 sequence is CASSQEPGQQNTEAFF. The CDR3 DNA reads as TGTGCCAGCAGCCAAGAGCCAGGACAGCAGAACACTGAAGCTTTCTTT. The J gene is TRBJ1-1, the V gene TRBV4-2; weak D call: TRBD1 (6 bases). V lost 0 bases, J lost 1 base, and 12 bases lay in between. Germline V CDR1 and CDR2: LGHNA, YNFKEQ. The CDR3 spans 16 residues.